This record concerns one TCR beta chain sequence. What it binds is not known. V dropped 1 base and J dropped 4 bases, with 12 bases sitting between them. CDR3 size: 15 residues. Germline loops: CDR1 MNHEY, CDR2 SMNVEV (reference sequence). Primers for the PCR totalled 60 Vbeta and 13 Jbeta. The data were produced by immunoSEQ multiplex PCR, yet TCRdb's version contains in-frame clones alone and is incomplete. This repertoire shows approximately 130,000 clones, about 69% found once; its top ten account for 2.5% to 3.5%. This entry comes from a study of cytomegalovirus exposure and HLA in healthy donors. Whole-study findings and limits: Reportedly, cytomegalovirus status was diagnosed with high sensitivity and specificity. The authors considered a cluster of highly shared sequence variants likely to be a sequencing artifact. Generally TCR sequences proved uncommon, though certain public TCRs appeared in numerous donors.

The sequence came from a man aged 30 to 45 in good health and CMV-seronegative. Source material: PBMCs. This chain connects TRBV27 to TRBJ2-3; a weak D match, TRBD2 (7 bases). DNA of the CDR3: TGTGCCAGCAGTTTATGGGGGGGCGCGTCAGATACGCAGTATTTT. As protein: CASSLWGGASDTQYF.